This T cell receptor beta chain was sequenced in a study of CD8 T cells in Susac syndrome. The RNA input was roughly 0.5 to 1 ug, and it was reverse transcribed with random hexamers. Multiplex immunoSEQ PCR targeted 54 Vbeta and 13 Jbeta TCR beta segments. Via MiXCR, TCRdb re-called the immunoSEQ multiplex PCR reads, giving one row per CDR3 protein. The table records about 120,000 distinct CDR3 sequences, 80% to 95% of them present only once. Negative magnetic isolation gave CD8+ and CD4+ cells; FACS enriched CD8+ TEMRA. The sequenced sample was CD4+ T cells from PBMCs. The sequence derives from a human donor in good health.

CDR3 loop: CSVRSFRNTEAFF. The CDR3 DNA reads TGCAGCGTCCGGTCCTTTAGGAACACTGAAGCTTTCTTT. V and J are TRBV29-1 and TRBJ1-1; D gene uncertain. This CDR3 has 13 residues. Germline loops: CDR1 SQVTM, CDR2 ANQGSEA. V dropped 6 bases and J dropped 1 base, with 12 bases sitting between them.